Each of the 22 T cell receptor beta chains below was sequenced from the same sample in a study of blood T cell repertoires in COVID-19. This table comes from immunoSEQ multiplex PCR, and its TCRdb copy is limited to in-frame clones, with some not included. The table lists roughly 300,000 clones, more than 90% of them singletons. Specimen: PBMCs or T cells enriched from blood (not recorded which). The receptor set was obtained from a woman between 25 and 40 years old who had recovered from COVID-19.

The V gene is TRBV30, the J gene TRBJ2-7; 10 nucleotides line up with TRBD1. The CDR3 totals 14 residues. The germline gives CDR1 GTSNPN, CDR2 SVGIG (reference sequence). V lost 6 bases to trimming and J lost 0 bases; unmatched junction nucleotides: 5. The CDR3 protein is CACFRQGASYEQYF. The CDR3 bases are TGTGCCTGCTTCCGACAGGGGGCCTCCTACGAGCAGTACTTC. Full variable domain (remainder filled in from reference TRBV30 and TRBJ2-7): SQTIHQWPATLVQPVGSPLSLECTVEGTSNPNLYWYRQAAGRGLQLLFYSVGIGQISSEVPQNLSASRPQDRQFILSSKKLLLSDSGFYLCACFRQGASYEQYFGPGTRLTVT.

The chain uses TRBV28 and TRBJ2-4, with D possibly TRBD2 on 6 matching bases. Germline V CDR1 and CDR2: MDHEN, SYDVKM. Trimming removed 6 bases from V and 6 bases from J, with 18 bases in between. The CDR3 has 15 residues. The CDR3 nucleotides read TGTGCCAGCAGCAGTTCGGGCCACGGGGGAAACATTCAGTACTTC. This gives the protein CASSSSGHGGNIQYF.

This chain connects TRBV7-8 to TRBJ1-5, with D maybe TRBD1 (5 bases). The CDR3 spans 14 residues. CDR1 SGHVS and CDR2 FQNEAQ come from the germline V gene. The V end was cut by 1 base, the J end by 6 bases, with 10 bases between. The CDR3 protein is CASSLGGGSQPQHF. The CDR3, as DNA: TGTGCCAGCAGCTTAGGCGGGGGTAGTCAGCCCCAGCATTTT.

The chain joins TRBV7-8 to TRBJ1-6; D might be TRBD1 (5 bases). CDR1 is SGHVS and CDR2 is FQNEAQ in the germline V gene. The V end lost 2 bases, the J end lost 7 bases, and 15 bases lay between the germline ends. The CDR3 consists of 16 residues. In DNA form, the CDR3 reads TGTGCCAGCAGCTTATTGCCGGGACTGATCAATTCACCCCTCCACTTT. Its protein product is CASSLLPGLINSPLHF.

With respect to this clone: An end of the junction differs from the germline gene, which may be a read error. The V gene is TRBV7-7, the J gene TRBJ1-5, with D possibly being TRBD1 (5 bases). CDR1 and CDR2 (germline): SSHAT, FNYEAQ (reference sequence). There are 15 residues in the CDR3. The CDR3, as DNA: TGTGCTAGCAGCCCGAAGTGGGGGGGCAATCAGCCCCAGCATTTT. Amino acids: CASSPKWGGNQPQHF.

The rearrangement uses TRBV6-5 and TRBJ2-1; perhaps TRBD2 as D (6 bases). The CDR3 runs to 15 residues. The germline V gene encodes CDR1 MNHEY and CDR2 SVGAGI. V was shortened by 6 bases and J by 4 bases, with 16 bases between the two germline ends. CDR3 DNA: TGTGCCAGCAGCTCAAACCCGGGAGAATACAATGAGCAGTTCTTC. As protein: CASSSNPGEYNEQFF.

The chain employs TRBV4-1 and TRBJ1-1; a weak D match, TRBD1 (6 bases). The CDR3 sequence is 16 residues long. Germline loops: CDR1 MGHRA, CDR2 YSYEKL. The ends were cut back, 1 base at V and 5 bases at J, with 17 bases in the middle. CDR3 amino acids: CASSQGTAAVGTEAFF. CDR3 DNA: TGCGCCAGCAGCCAAGGGACAGCCGCTGTGGGGACTGAAGCTTTCTTT.

The CDR3 loop reads CASSPFSILQASYEQYF. For the CDR3, the DNA is TGTGCCAGCTCACCATTCTCGATCCTACAGGCCTCCTACGAGCAGTACTTC. V is TRBV18 and J is TRBJ2-7, with D possibly TRBD1 on 5 matching bases. Germline assignment: CDR1 KGHSH and CDR2 LQKENI. Trimming removed 2 bases from V and 0 bases from J, with 17 bases in between. CDR3 length: 17 amino acids.

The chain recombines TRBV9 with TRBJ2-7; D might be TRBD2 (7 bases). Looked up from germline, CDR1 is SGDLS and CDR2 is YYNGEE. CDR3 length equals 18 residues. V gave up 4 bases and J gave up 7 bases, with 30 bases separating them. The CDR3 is CASSLGRTWGAPREEQYF. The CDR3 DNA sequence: TGTGCCAGCAGCCTCGGGAGGACGTGGGGGGCGCCGCGGGAAGAGCAGTACTTC.

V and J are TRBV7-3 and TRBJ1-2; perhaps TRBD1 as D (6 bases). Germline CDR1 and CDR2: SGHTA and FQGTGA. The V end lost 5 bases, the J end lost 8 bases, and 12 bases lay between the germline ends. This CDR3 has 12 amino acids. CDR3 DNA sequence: TGTGCCAGCAGCAACCAGGGGAGCGGCTACACCTTC. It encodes CASSNQGSGYTF.

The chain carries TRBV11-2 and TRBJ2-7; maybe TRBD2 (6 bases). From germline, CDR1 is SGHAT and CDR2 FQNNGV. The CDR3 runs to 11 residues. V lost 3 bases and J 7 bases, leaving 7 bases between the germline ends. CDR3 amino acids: CASSLAGEQYF. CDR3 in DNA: TGTGCCAGCAGCTTGGCGGGGGAGCAGTACTTC.

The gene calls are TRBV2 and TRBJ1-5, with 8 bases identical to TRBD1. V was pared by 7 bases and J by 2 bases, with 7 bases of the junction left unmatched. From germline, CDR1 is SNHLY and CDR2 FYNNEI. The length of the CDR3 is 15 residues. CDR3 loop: CASTDRGPGNQPQHF. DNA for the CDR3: TGTGCCAGCACCGACAGGGGACCGGGCAATCAGCCCCAGCATTTT.

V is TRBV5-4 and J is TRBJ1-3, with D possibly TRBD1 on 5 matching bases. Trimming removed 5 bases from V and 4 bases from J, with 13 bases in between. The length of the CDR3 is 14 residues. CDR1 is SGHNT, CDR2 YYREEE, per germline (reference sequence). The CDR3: CASSDSRAGNTIYF. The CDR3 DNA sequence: TGTGCCAGCAGTGACAGCCGAGCAGGAAACACCATATATTTT.

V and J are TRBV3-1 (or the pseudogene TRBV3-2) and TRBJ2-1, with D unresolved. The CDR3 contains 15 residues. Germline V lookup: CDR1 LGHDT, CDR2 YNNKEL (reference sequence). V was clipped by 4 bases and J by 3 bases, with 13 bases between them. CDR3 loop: CASSLPFSVYNEQFF. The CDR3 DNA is TGTGCCAGCAGCCTTCCCTTCTCCGTCTACAATGAGCAGTTCTTC.

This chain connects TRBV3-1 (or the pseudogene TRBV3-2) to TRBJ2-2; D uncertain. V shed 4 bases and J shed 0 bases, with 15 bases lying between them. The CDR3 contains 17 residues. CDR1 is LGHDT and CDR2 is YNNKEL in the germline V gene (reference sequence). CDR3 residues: CASSLNLNRANTGELFF. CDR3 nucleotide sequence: TGTGCCAGCAGCCTAAACCTAAACCGGGCGAACACCGGGGAGCTGTTTTTT.

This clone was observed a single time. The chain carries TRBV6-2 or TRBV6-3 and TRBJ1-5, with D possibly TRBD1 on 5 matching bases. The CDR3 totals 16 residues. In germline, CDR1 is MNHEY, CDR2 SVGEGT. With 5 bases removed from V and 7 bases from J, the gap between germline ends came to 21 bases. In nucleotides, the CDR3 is TGTGCCAGCAGTCTAAACCCTGGGGGGAATGGGCAGCCCCAGCATTTT. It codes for CASSLNPGGNGQPQHF.

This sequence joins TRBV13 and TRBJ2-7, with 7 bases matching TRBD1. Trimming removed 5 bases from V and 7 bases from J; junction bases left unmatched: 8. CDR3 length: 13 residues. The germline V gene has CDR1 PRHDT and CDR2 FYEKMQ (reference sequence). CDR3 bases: TGTGCCAGCAGCCTTGGACAGGTGCTTGAGCAGTACTTC. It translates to CASSLGQVLEQYF.

The CDR3 here is CASSYRRGHTYNEQFF. CDR3 coding DNA: TGTGCCAGCAGTTACAGGAGGGGGCATACATACAATGAGCAGTTCTTC. The rearrangement uses TRBV6-2 or TRBV6-3 and TRBJ2-1, with D tentatively TRBD1 (7 bases). The CDR3 length is 16 residues. CDR1 MNHEY and CDR2 SVGEGT come from the germline V gene. V gave up 2 bases and J gave up 4 bases, with 15 bases separating them.

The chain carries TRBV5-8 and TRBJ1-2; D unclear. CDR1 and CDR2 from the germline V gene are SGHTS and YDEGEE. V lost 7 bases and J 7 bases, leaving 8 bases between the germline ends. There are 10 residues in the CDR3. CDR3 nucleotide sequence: TGTGCCAGCCTCCCGGGTGGCTACACCTTC. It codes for CASLPGGYTF.

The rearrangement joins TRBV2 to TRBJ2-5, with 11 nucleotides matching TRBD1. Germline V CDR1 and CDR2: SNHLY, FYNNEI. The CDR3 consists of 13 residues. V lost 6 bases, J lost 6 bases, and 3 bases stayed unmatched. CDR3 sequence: CASRGTGGKTQYF. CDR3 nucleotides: TGTGCCAGCAGGGGGACAGGGGGAAAGACCCAGTACTTC.

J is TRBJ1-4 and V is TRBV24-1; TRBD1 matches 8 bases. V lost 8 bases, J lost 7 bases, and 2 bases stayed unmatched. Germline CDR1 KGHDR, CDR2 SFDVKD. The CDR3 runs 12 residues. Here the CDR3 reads CATIQGGEKLFF. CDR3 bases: TGTGCCACCATACAGGGGGGTGAAAAACTGTTTTTT.

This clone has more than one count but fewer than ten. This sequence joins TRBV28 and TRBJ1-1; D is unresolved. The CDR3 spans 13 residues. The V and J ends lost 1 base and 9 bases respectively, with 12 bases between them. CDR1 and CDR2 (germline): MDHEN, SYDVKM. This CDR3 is CASSLSGSEKAFF. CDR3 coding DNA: TGTGCCAGCAGTTTATCGGGGTCGGAAAAAGCTTTCTTT.